What follows are 23 T cell receptor beta chains derived from one specimen sequenced in a study of OX40 agonist ivuxolimab in advanced cancers. Measured with immunoSEQ multiplex PCR; TCRdb has only the in-frame clones, and not every one. This sample carries around 75,000 clones, roughly 88% of them seen once, and the ten largest clones take under 2.5%. The specimen comprised CD4+ or CD8+ T cells sorted from blood, sampled in a trial of the OX40 agonist ivuxolimab. The receptor source for this set is an adult with an advanced solid tumor such as melanoma, head and neck, liver or kidney cancer.

The chain recombines TRBV4-1 with TRBJ2-2; 7 bases are shared with TRBD2. The germline V gene encodes CDR1 MGHRA and CDR2 YSYEKL. The CDR3 consists of 19 residues. J was trimmed by 3 bases and V by 0 bases; bases with no gene match: 13. DNA for the CDR3: TGCGCCAGCAGCCAAGATTTGGGGAGGGTAACATGGGACACCGGGGAGCTGTTTTTT. Translation gives CASSQDLGRVTWDTGELFF.

The genes are TRBV28 and TRBJ1-5; D remains ambiguous. The CDR3 consists of 14 residues. Germline-derived CDR1 and CDR2 are MDHEN and SYDVKM. Trimming took off 1 base at V and 6 bases at J, with 10 bases between the two ends. CDR3 residues: CASSLLVGAQPQHF. CDR3 bases: TGTGCCAGCAGTTTATTGGTGGGTGCTCAGCCCCAGCATTTT.

V gene TRBV2 combines with J gene TRBJ2-3, with TRBD1 matching over 8 bases. The CDR3 runs to 15 residues. J was trimmed by 4 bases and V by 6 bases; bases with no gene match: 9. CDR1 and CDR2 from the germline V gene are SNHLY and FYNNEI. CDR3 nucleotides: TGTGCCAGCAGCCCCGGACAGGGTGGGGCAGATACGCAGTATTTT. Translation: CASSPGQGGADTQYF.

The chain has TRBV5-1 and TRBJ1-1; a weak D match, TRBD1 (5 bases). The CDR3 has 14 residues. Germline CDR1 SGHRS, CDR2 YFSETQ. V shed 0 bases and J shed 5 bases, with 11 bases lying between them. The CDR3 nucleotides are TGCGCCAGCAGCTTGGTGGGGGGAGGGACTGAAGCTTTCTTT. Amino acids: CASSLVGGGTEAFF.

The chain recombines TRBV18 with TRBJ2-7, with 8 bases matching TRBD2. The CDR3 covers 16 residues. The trim removed 3 bases at V and 7 bases at J, leaving 14 bases unmatched. Germline loops: CDR1 KGHSH, CDR2 LQKENI. The CDR3 loop is CASSPRVSGGPGEQYF. The DNA of the CDR3 is TGTGCCAGCTCACCCCGTGTCAGCGGGGGTCCGGGGGAGCAGTACTTC.

V usage is TRBV6-1 and J usage is TRBJ1-2; possible D gene TRBD1, 6 bases. The germline V gene encodes CDR1 MNHNS and CDR2 SASEGT. The CDR3 consists of 15 residues. V was clipped by 0 bases and J by 3 bases, with 11 bases between them. In DNA, the CDR3 is TGTGCCAGCAGTGAAGCGCAAAAGGGGGACTATGGCTACACCTTC. Translation gives CASSEAQKGDYGYTF.

The chain joins TRBV21-1 to TRBJ2-7; the D segment call TRBD1 is taken from the table without a DNA check. TRBV21-1 constitutes a pseudogene. The CDR3 totals 18 residues. CDR3 sequence reads: CASSKSRTGASADYEQYF. The CDR3 DNA reads as TGTGCCAGCAGCAAATCGAGGACAGGGGCTTCGGCCGACTACGAGCAGTACTTC.

J is TRBJ1-1 and V is TRBV30, with D possibly being TRBD1 (5 bases). Germline CDR1 and CDR2: GTSNPN and SVGIG (reference sequence). The CDR3 totals 13 residues. The V gene lost 7 bases and the J gene lost 3 bases, with 15 bases spanning the gap. CDR3 amino acids: CAFTRVGYTEAFF. Written as DNA, the CDR3 is TGTGCCTTTACCAGGGTCGGGTACACTGAAGCTTTCTTT.

The chain employs TRBV6-1 and TRBJ1-6, with D uncertain. Germline CDR1 is MNHNS and CDR2 is SASEGT. Trimming took off 7 bases at V and 7 bases at J, with 11 bases between the two ends. CDR3 length equals 13 residues. CDR3 sequence reads: CASMRKSNSPLHF. The CDR3 bases are TGTGCCAGCATGAGAAAATCCAATTCACCCCTCCACTTT.

The chain employs TRBV6-5 and TRBJ2-7; TRBD1 matches 7 bases. V gave up 4 bases and J gave up 0 bases; unmatched junction bases: 6. CDR1 MNHEY and CDR2 SVGAGI come from the germline V gene. There are 15 residues in the CDR3. This chain's CDR3 is CASSFDRVTSYEQYF. DNA of the CDR3: TGTGCCAGCAGTTTCGACAGGGTAACCTCCTACGAGCAGTACTTC.

This chain links TRBV19 with TRBJ1-1, with D tentatively TRBD1 (6 bases). The germline V gene encodes CDR1 LNHDA and CDR2 SQIVND (reference sequence). Trimming took 5 bases from V and 4 from J, leaving 20 bases between them. CDR3 length: 16 amino acids. The CDR3 bases are TGTGCCAGTAGTCCCCAGACAGGCTGGCAGTTCACTGAAGCTTTCTTT. As protein: CASSPQTGWQFTEAFF.

This rearrangement joins TRBV19 to TRBJ1-6; no clear D. Trimming took 10 bases from V and 3 from J, leaving 19 bases between them. This CDR3 is built from 16 residues. CDR1 is LNHDA and CDR2 is SQIVND in the germline V gene (reference sequence). CDR3 DNA sequence: TGTGCCATCCGCGCGGACCGAGTACTCTATAATTCACCCCTCCACTTT. Translation gives CAIRADRVLYNSPLHF.

This chain connects TRBV29-1 to TRBJ1-1; no reliable D call. Trimming pared 7 bases from V and 5 bases from J, leaving 17 bases between. CDR1 and CDR2 from the germline V gene are SQVTM and ANQGSEA. The CDR3 consists of 13 residues. CDR3 sequence: CSDPRAQKTEAFF. The CDR3 DNA follows: TGCAGCGACCCCCGGGCTCAGAAGACTGAAGCTTTCTTT.

J is TRBJ2-7 and V is TRBV4-1; possibly TRBD1 for D (5 bases). This CDR3 is 15 amino acids long. Germline assignment: CDR1 MGHRA and CDR2 YSYEKL. Trimming removed 0 bases at V and 3 bases at J, with 12 bases between. As DNA, the CDR3 is TGCGCCAGCAGCCAAGAGGCAGGGCAGAGCTACGAGCAGTACTTC. Residues: CASSQEAGQSYEQYF.

V gene TRBV11-2 combines with J gene TRBJ2-3, with D possibly TRBD1 on 6 matching bases. The CDR3 length is 15 residues. Per the germline V gene, CDR1 is SGHAT and CDR2 is FQNNGV. Trimming took off 5 bases at V and 1 base at J, with 13 bases between the two ends. Written as DNA, the CDR3 is TGTGCCAGCAGCCAGAGGGCAGGGGGCACAGATACGCAGTATTTT. It codes for CASSQRAGGTDTQYF.

V gene TRBV2 combines with J gene TRBJ1-1, with unresolved D. Germline V gives CDR1 SNHLY, CDR2 FYNNEI. Trimming took off 4 bases at V and 10 bases at J, with 7 bases between the two ends. This CDR3 region has 10 residues. The DNA for the CDR3 is TGTGCCAGCAGTGCGAGAAGAGCTTTCTTT. Its translation: CASSARRAFF.

This chain links TRBV5-1 with TRBJ1-2; D unresolved. Germline V gene data show CDR1 as SGHRS and CDR2 as YFSETQ. The CDR3 consists of 13 residues. V lost 2 bases and J lost 5, with 10 bases in between. The CDR3 loop is CASSFGRPYGYTF. The DNA for the CDR3 is TGCGCCAGCAGCTTCGGGCGTCCATATGGCTACACCTTC.

This sequence joins TRBV2 and TRBJ1-2; no definite D call. Trimming pared 11 bases from V and 4 bases from J, leaving 14 bases between. The CDR3 sequence is 12 residues long. Per germline, CDR1 SNHLY and CDR2 FYNNEI. In DNA form, the CDR3 reads TGTGCCGGCTCTCTGGGCTCCTATGGCTACACCTTC. Translating gives CAGSLGSYGYTF.

The chain employs TRBV9 and TRBJ1-2, with 7 bases that match TRBD1. V trimming: 0 bases; J trimming: 7 bases; junction bases outside the gene matches: 15. The CDR3 loop spans 17 amino acids. Germline V gene data show CDR1 as SGDLS and CDR2 as YYNGEE. The CDR3 nucleotides read TGTGCCAGCAGCGTAGCAGGGACAGCCGAGAATTTAGGTGGCTACACCTTC. The encoded protein is CASSVAGTAENLGGYTF.

The chain combines TRBV5-1 with TRBJ2-1; 11 bases align to TRBD2. Trimming removed 4 bases from V and 4 bases from J; junction bases left unmatched: 7. This CDR3 is built from 16 residues. Germline V gives CDR1 SGHRS, CDR2 YFSETQ. The CDR3 spells CASSHTRTSGYNEQFF. CDR3 DNA sequence: TGCGCCAGCAGCCACACCCGGACTAGCGGGTACAATGAGCAGTTCTTC. Complete variable domain (other parts from reference TRBV5-1 and TRBJ2-1): KAGVTQTPRYLIKTRGQQVTLSCSPISGHRSVSWYQQTPGQGLQFLFEYFSETQRNKGNFPGRFSGRQFSNSRSEMNVSTLELGDSALYLCASSHTRTSGYNEQFFGPGTRLTVL.

The V gene is TRBV27, the J gene TRBJ1-1; the D is unclear. Germline-derived CDR1 and CDR2 are MNHEY and SMNVEV (reference sequence). There are 15 residues in the CDR3. Trimming shortened V by 2 bases and J by 0 bases, and 10 bases separated the two germline ends. The CDR3 DNA follows: TGTGCCAGCAGTTTAGGGCAGACTTTGAACACTGAAGCTTTCTTT. It encodes CASSLGQTLNTEAFF.

J is TRBJ2-5 and V is TRBV11-2, with D unresolved. This CDR3 is 12 amino acids long. V shed 2 bases and J shed 5 bases, with 6 bases lying between them. Germline V gives CDR1 SGHAT, CDR2 FQNNGV. The DNA for the CDR3 is TGTGCCAGCAGCTTATTGGGGGAGACCCAGTACTTC. As protein: CASSLLGETQYF.

This chain uses TRBV15 with TRBJ1-3, with D maybe TRBD1 (5 bases). The CDR3 extends over 15 amino acids. Per the germline V gene, CDR1 is LNHNV and CDR2 is YYDKDF (reference sequence). Between the trimmed V and J ends, which lost 0 bases and 8 bases, there was a span of 14 bases. CDR3 nucleotides: TGTGCCACCAGCAGAGATGGGGGACTGGGAGACACCATATATTTT. Protein: CATSRDGGLGDTIYF.